One and the same sample provided the 2 T cell receptor beta chains below, sequenced in a study of cytomegalovirus exposure and HLA in healthy donors. The PCR used 60 Vbeta and 13 Jbeta primers. Method: immunoSEQ multiplex PCR; TCRdb's copy keeps in-frame clones and lacks some. This table lists under 200,000 clones. The sequencing input was PBMCs. The source of these receptors is a young man in good health and CMV-seronegative.

The DNA of the CDR3 is TGTGCCAGCAGCTTAGATGCTAACTACGAGCAGTACTTC. It is translated as CASSLDANYEQYF. V is TRBV11-3 and J is TRBJ2-7; no definite D call. The germline V gene has CDR1 SGHNT and CDR2 YENEEA. V lost 0 bases, J lost 3 bases, and 6 bases lay in between. The CDR3 has 13 amino acids. Combining the CDR3 with reference TRBV11-3 and TRBJ2-7 gives the whole variable domain EAGVVQSPRYKIIEKKQPVAFWCNPISGHNTLYWYLQNLGQGPELLIRYENEEAVDDSQLPKDRFSAERLKGVDSTLKIQPAELGDSAVYLCASSLDANYEQYFGPGTRLTVT.

The chain couples TRBV4-1 to TRBJ1-4; a possible D gene is TRBD1 (6 bases). Germline V CDR1 and CDR2: MGHRA, YSYEKL. The length of the CDR3 is 14 residues. Trimming took off 2 bases at V and 14 bases at J, with 18 bases between the two ends. The CDR3 spells CASSQQTGPRELFF. The DNA of the CDR3 is TGCGCCAGCAGCCAACAGACAGGCCCCAGAGAGCTGTTTTTT.